These 12 T cell receptor beta chains share one sample of origin, sequenced in a study of cytomegalovirus exposure and HLA in healthy donors. Primers: 60 Vbeta forward and 13 Jbeta reverse. TCRdb's table, derived via immunoSEQ multiplex PCR, lists solely in-frame clones and lacks some. This table has some 200,000 clones, 79% appearing once. The sample was PBMCs. Every receptor here comes from a girl aged 5 to 17 in good health and CMV-seropositive.

J is TRBJ1-1 and V is TRBV5-6; TRBD1 might be the D (5 bases). The CDR3 spans 15 residues. V lost 3 bases, J lost 2 bases, and 14 bases lay in between. CDR1 SGHDT and CDR2 YYEEEE come from the germline V gene. DNA of the CDR3: TGTGCCAGCAGCTCCATAAAGCAGGGTAACACTGAAGCTTTCTTT. It codes for CASSSIKQGNTEAFF.

The sample holds a few counts of this clone. The chain joins TRBV9 to TRBJ2-1; TRBD2 matches 13 bases. Germline V gene lookup returns CDR1 SGDLS and CDR2 YYNGEE. This CDR3 comprises 18 residues. The V and J ends lost 10 bases and 1 base, in that order; junction bases with no gene match: 14. CDR3 sequence reads: CACHGTSGTQSSYNEQFF. The CDR3 bases are TGTGCCTGTCATGGGACTAGCGGGACCCAATCGTCCTACAATGAGCAGTTCTTC. Full variable domain (remainder filled in from reference TRBV9 and TRBJ2-1): DSGVTQTPKHLITATGQRVTLRCSPRSGDLSVYWYQQSLDQGLQFLIQYYNGEERAKGNILERFSAQQFPDLHSELNLSSLELGDSALYFCACHGTSGTQSSYNEQFFGPGTRLTVL.

The chain combines TRBV4-3 with TRBJ1-1, with TRBD1 matching over 8 bases. CDR3 size: 14 residues. The germline CDR1 and CDR2 sequences are LGHNA and YSLEER. Losses at the gene ends were 3 bases for V and 4 bases for J; bases not matched to a gene: 4. Here the CDR3 DNA reads TGCGCCAGCAGCCAGGGACAGGAAAGCACTGAAGCTTTCTTT. This gives the protein CASSQGQESTEAFF.

The chain is built from TRBV7-9 and TRBJ2-5, with 8 bases lining up with TRBD2. Looked up from germline, CDR1 is SEHNR and CDR2 is FQNEAQ (reference sequence). Unmatched junction bases numbered 5, after V lost 2 bases and J lost 0 bases. The CDR3 length is 16 residues. This chain's CDR3 is CASSLIRGGYQETQYF. The CDR3 region has the DNA TGTGCCAGCAGCTTAATTCGCGGGGGGTACCAAGAGACCCAGTACTTC.

This clone was seen only once. The V and J genes are TRBV18 and TRBJ2-1, with 9 nucleotides matching TRBD1. V shed 0 bases and J 0 bases; nucleotides not matched to a gene: 6. Per the germline V gene, CDR1 is KGHSH and CDR2 is LQKENI. The CDR3 spans 18 residues. CDR3 nucleotides: TGTGCCAGCTCACCACCCGGGACAGGGTCCGTCTCCTACAATGAGCAGTTCTTC. Amino acids: CASSPPGTGSVSYNEQFF.

The chain joins TRBV10-3 to TRBJ1-3; D uncertain. Trimming removed 0 bases at V and 0 bases at J, with 18 bases between. Germline CDR1 and CDR2: ENHRY and SYGVKD. The CDR3 runs to 19 residues. CDR3 loop: CAISESSSLLTLSGNTIYF. In nucleotides, the CDR3 is TGTGCCATCAGTGAGTCGTCTTCACTCCTTACCCTCTCTGGAAACACCATATATTTT.

This chain connects TRBV6-6 to TRBJ1-1; 8 bases map to TRBD1. The J segment lost 11 bases and the V segment lost 8 bases, leaving 13 bases of the junction unmatched. This CDR3 contains 13 residues. Germline V lookup: CDR1 MNHNY, CDR2 SVGAGI (reference sequence). CDR3 coding DNA: TGTGCCAGCGGGGCAGGGGGCGGGGATGGGGCTTTCTTT. The encoded protein is CASGAGGGDGAFF.

The rearrangement links TRBV5-1 to TRBJ1-2; 8 bases are shared with TRBD1. Trimming at V came to 3 bases and at J to 4 bases, leaving 5 bases not matched to a gene. From germline, CDR1 is SGHRS and CDR2 YFSETQ. The CDR3 consists of 14 residues. The CDR3 DNA is TGCGCCAGCAGCTCGACAGGGGAGAGCTATGGCTACACCTTC. It is translated as CASSSTGESYGYTF.

The chain combines TRBV30 with TRBJ2-1, with TRBD2 identical over 11 bases. V shed 4 bases, J shed 4 bases, and the junction held 6 bases outside the gene matches. This CDR3 contains 15 residues. The germline CDR1 and CDR2 sequences are GTSNPN and SVGIG (reference sequence). The CDR3 DNA sequence: TGTGCCTGGACCCAGACTAGCGGGGCTTACAATGAGCAGTTCTTC. This encodes CAWTQTSGAYNEQFF.

Only a few counts were recorded for this clone. The same CDR3 also results from other DNA sequences found in this sample. The V gene is TRBV4-3, the J gene TRBJ2-5; the D gene is possibly TRBD1 (6 bases). Germline assignment: CDR1 LGHNA and CDR2 YSLEER. The length of the CDR3 is 13 residues. Trimming shortened V by 0 bases and J by 4 bases, and 6 bases separated the two germline ends. The CDR3 DNA reads as TGCGCCAGCAGCCAAGACAGGGGAGAGACCCAGTACTTC. Amino acids: CASSQDRGETQYF.

This chain joins TRBV27 and TRBJ2-1; 8 positions match TRBD2. This CDR3 has 17 residues. Per germline, CDR1 MNHEY and CDR2 SMNVEV (reference sequence). The junction had 13 bases not matched to a gene; V was cut back by 6 bases and J by 3 bases. The CDR3 spells CASRPWGAAGDYNEQFF. As DNA, the CDR3 is TGTGCCAGCAGGCCTTGGGGCGCAGCGGGGGACTACAATGAGCAGTTCTTC.

The genes are TRBV5-1 and TRBJ2-7; TRBD1 matches 12 bases. Germline V CDR1 and CDR2: SGHRS, YFSETQ. This CDR3 spans 17 amino acids. The J segment lost 4 bases and the V segment lost 4 bases, leaving 12 bases of the junction unmatched. For the CDR3, the DNA is TGCGCCAGCAGCCCTGGGACAGGGGGCGCGGGTGGTTACGAGCAGTACTTC. Protein: CASSPGTGGAGGYEQYF.